Included here is one T cell receptor beta chain sequence, with context. What it recognizes is unknown. It was the approximately 130-subject validation cohort, separate from the roughly 700-subject first cohort, to which the donors belonged. Data came from immunoSEQ multiplex PCR; TCRdb stores just in-frame clones and leaves some out. The sample has about 240,000 clones; 86% are singletons. CDR3 length: 13 residues. Germline V lookup: CDR1 MNHEY, CDR2 SMNVEV (reference sequence). Between the trimmed V and J ends, which lost 6 bases and 2 bases, there was a span of 10 bases. This specimen belongs to a study of cytomegalovirus exposure and HLA in healthy donors. As for the study in general: A subsequent analysis reported that the roughly 120 validation repertoires were produced on the same platform that had also been used for the 666 first-cohort repertoires. Overall study findings and caveats: Most TCRs appeared rarely, but some public TCRs recurred in many donors.

Sequenced input: PBMCs. V usage is TRBV27 and J usage is TRBJ1-1; D might be TRBD1 (6 bases). This receptor was obtained from a woman aged 25 to 39 in good health and CMV-seropositive. The CDR3 DNA sequence: TGTGCCAGCAGCTACAGGGTTAACACTGAAGCTTTCTTT. Protein product: CASSYRVNTEAFF.